This T cell receptor beta chain was sequenced for a study of T cell responses to AZD1222 COVID-19 vaccine. General observations from the study: The peak T cell response came first, and repertoires were sampled only after it. At study baseline, merely six AZD1222 recipients were seropositive. Variant regions that are unmutated are reportedly the target of nearly half of spike-specific TCRs.

Profiled with immunoSEQ multiplex PCR; TCRdb holds only in-frame clones, not every one. This sample has around 160,000 clones, with around 83% found just once. The CDR3 runs 14 residues. The V segment lost 6 bases and the J segment 4 bases; nucleotides outside the gene matches: 5. From germline, CDR1 is MNHEY and CDR2 SVGAGI. About this clone itself: The antigen remains undetermined.

J is TRBJ1-3 and V is TRBV6-5; TRBD1 matches at 8 bases. Material: peripheral blood, obtained on day 0 of MenACWY control vaccination. The clonotype originates from an adult in good health. The CDR3, as DNA: TGTGCCAGCAGGATTGGACAGGGAGGAAACACCATATATTTT. The encoded protein is CASRIGQGGNTIYF.